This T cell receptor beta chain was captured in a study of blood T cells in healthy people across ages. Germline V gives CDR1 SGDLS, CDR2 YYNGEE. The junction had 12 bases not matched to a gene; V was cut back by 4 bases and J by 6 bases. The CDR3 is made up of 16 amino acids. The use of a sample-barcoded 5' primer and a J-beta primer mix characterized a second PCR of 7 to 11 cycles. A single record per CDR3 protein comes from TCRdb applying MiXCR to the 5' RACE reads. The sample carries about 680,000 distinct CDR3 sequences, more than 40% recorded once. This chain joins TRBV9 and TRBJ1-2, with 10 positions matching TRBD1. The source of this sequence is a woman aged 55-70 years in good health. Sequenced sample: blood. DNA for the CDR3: TGTGCCAGCAGCCCCCGACCGGGACAGGGGACAGATGGCTACACCTTC. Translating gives CASSPRPGQGTDGYTF.